The clone carrying this T cell receptor (beta chain) was recorded a few times. Its antigen remains unknown. This sample was included in a study of T cell repertoires in cytomegalovirus infection. Study-wide context: CMV infection plus the matching HLA type was flagged by public TCR beta signatures.

Each CDR3 protein is one row after TCRdb ran MiXCR on the reads. The sample contains approximately 73,000 distinct CDR3 sequences, roughly 39% of which appear only once. V was pared by 7 bases and J by 7 bases, with 11 bases between. This CDR3 spans 12 amino acids. Germline CDR1 and CDR2: MDHEN and SYDVKM. Findings and limits, study-wide: HLA-C-restricted TCR beta clonotypes specific for CMV led the ex vivo response.

The material sequenced was CD8+ T cells from cultured PBMCs, taken from culture after CMV antigen stimulation. The chain combines TRBV28 with TRBJ1-5; a possible D gene is TRBD1 (6 bases). This TCR was sampled from a human donor in good health (CMV status not recorded). Some clones in this sample may be carry-over from other donors' samples. The CDR3 DNA sequence: TGTGCCAGCACAGGGGAGTGGCAGCCCCAGCATTTT. This encodes CASTGEWQPQHF. The full variable domain, its missing parts supplied by reference TRBV28 and TRBJ1-5, is DVKVTQSSRYLVKRTGEKVFLECVQDMDHENMFWYRQDPGLGLRLIYFSYDVKMKEKGDIPEGYSVSREKKERFSLILESASTNQTSMYLCASTGEWQPQHFGDGTRLSIL.